This T cell receptor beta chain was recovered during a study of OX40 agonist ivuxolimab in advanced cancers. Germline V CDR1 and CDR2: KGHSH, LQKENI. V was pared by 3 bases and J by 2 bases, with 27 bases between. The CDR3 length is 20 residues. The repertoire was sequenced with immunoSEQ multiplex PCR; TCRdb's copy has only in-frame clones and lacks some. The sample contains 75,000 or so clones, 84% of which appear only once. This sequence joins TRBV18 and TRBJ2-3, with D unclear. The sequencing used CD4+ or CD8+ T cells sorted from blood, collected in a trial of the OX40 agonist ivuxolimab. The sequence came from an adult with an advanced solid tumor such as melanoma, head and neck, liver or kidney cancer. CDR3 nucleotides: TGTGCCAGCTCACCCCGGGCTGGGATTCTACGGCCTGGGTCCACAGATACGCAGTATTTT. It encodes CASSPRAGILRPGSTDTQYF. Together with reference TRBV18 and TRBJ2-3, the CDR3 gives the full variable domain: NAGVMQNPRHLVRRRGQEARLRCSPMKGHSHVYWYRQLPEEGLKFMVYLQKENIIDESGMPKERFSAEFPKEGPSILRIQQVVRGDSAAYFCASSPRAGILRPGSTDTQYFGPGTRLTVL.